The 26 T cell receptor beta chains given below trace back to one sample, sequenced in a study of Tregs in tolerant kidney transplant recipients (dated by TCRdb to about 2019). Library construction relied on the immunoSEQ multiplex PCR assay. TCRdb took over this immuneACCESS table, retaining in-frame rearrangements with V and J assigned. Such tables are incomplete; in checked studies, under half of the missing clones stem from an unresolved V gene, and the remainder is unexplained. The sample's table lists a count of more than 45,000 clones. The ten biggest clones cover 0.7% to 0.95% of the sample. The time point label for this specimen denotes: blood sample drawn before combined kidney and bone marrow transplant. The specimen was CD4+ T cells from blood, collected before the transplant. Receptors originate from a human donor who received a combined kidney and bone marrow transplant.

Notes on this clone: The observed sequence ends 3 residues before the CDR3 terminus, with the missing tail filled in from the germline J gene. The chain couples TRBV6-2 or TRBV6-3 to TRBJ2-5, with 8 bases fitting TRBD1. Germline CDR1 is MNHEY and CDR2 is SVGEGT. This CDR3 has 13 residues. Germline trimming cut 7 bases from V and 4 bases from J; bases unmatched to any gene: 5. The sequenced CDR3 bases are TGTGCCAGCACCAGGACAGGGAGAGAGACC. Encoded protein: CASTRTGRET. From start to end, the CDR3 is CASTRTGRETQYF.

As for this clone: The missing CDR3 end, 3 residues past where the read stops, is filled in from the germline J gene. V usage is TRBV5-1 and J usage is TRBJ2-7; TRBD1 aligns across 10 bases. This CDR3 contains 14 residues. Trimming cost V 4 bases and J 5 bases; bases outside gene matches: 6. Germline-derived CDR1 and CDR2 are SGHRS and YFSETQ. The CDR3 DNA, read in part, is TGCGCCAGCAGCGAGGGACAGGGGAACCACGAG. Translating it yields CASSEGQGNHE. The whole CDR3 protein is CASSEGQGNHEQYF.

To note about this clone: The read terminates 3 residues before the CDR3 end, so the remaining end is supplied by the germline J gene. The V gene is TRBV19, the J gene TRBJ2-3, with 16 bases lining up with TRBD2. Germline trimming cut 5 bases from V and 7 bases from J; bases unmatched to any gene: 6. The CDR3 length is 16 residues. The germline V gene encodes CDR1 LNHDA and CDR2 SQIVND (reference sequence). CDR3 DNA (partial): TGTGCCAGTAGTGTGCCGGGACTAGCGGGAGGGCATACG. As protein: CASSVPGLAGGHT. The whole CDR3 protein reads CASSVPGLAGGHTQYF.

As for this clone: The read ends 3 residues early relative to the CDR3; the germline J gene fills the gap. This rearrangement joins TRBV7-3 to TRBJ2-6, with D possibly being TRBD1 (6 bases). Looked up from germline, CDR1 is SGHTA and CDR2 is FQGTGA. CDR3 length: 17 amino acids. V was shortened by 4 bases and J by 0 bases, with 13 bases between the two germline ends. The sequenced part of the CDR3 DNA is TGTGCCAGCAGCTGGGGGCCTCCCGGCTCTGGGGCCAACGTC. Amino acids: CASSWGPPGSGANV. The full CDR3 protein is CASSWGPPGSGANVLTF. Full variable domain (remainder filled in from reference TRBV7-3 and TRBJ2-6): GAGVSQTPSNKVTEKGKYVELRCDPISGHTALYWYRQSLGQGPEFLIYFQGTGAADDSGLPNDRFFAVRPEGSVSTLKIQRTERGDSAVYLCASSWGPPGSGANVLTFGAGSRLTVL.

CDR3 DNA (partial): TGTGCCTGGAGTCTCGGGGGATTCGGGAATTCACCC. It translates to CAWSLGGFGNSP. The whole CDR3 protein is CAWSLGGFGNSPLHF. The V and J genes are TRBV30 and TRBJ1-6, with TRBD1 as a possible D gene (5 bases). The read ends 3 residues before the CDR3 terminus; that terminus is restored from the germline J gene. Trimming pared 2 bases from V and 7 bases from J, leaving 15 bases between. CDR1 GTSNPN and CDR2 SVGIG come from the germline V gene (reference sequence). This CDR3 is built from 15 residues.

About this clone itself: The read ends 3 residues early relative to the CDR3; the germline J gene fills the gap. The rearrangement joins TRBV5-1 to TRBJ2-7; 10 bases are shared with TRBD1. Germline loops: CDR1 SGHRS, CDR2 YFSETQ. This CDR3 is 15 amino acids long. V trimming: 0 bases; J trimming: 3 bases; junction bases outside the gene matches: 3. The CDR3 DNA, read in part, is TGCGCCAGCAGCTTGGCGACAGGGGGCTACTACGAG. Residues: CASSLATGGYYE. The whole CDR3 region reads CASSLATGGYYEQYF.

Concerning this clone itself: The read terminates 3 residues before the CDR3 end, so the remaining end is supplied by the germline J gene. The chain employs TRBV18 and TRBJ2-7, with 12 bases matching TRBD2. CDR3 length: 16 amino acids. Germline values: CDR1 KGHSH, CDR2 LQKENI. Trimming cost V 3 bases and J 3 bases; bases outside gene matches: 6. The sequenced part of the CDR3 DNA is TGTGCCAGCTCACCGGAACTAGCGGGAGGTATCTACGAG. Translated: CASSPELAGGIYE. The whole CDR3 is CASSPELAGGIYEQYF.

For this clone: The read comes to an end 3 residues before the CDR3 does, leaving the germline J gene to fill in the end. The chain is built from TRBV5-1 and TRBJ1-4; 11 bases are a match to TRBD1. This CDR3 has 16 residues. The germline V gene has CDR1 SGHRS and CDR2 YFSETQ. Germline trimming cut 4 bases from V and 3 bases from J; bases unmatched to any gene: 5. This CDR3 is CASSPGTGGANEKLFF. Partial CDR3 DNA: TGCGCCAGCAGCCCCGGGACAGGGGGTGCTAATGAAAAA.

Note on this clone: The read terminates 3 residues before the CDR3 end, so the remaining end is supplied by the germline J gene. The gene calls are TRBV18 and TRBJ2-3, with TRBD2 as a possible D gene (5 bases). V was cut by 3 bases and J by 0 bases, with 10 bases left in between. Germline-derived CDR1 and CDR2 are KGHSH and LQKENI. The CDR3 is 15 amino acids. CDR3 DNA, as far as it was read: TGTGCCAGCTCACCTAGCGTCTCTAGCACAGATACG. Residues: CASSPSVSSTDT. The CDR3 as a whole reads CASSPSVSSTDTQYF.

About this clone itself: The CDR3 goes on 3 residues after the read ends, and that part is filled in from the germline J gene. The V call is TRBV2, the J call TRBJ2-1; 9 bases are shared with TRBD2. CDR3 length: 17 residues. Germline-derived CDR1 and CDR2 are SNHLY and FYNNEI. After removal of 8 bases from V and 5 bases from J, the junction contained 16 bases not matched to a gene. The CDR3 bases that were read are TGTGCCAGCTCCGAACGTAGAGCGGGAGGAGTCCACAATGAG. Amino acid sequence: CASSERRAGGVHNE. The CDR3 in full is CASSERRAGGVHNEQFF.

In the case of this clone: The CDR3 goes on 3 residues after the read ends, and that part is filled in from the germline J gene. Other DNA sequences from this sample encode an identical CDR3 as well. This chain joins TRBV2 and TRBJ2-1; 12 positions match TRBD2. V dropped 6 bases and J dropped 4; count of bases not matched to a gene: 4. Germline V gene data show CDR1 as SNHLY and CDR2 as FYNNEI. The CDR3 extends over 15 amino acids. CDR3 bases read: TGTGCCAGCAGCGGGACTAGCGGGCTGTACAATGAG. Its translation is CASSGTSGLYNE. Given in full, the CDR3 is CASSGTSGLYNEQFF.

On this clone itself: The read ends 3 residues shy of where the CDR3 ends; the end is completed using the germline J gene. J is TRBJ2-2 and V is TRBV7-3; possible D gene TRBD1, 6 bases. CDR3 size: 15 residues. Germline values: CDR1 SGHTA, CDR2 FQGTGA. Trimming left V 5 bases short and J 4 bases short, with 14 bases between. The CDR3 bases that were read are TGTGCCAGCAGCCCCCGACAGGCGAGCACCGGGGAG. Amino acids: CASSPRQASTGE. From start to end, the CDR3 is CASSPRQASTGELFF. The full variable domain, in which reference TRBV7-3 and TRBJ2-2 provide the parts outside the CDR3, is GAGVSQTPSNKVTEKGKYVELRCDPISGHTALYWYRQSLGQGPEFLIYFQGTGAADDSGLPNDRFFAVRPEGSVSTLKIQRTERGDSAVYLCASSPRQASTGELFFGEGSRLTVL.

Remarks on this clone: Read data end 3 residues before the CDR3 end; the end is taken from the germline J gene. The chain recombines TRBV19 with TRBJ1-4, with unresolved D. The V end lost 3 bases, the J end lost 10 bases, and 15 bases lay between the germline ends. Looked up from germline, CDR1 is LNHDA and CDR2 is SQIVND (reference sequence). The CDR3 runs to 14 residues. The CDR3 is CASSISSGGRKLFF. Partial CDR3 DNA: TGTGCCAGTAGTATCTCTTCCGGAGGGCGAAAA.

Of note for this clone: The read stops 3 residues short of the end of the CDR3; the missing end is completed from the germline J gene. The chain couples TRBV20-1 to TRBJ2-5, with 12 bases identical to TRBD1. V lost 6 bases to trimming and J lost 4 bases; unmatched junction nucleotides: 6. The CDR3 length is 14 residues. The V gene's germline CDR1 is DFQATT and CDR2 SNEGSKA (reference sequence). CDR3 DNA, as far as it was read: TGCAGTGCGATCCCGGGACAGGGGGCAGAGACC. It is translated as CSAIPGQGAET. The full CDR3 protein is CSAIPGQGAETQYF.

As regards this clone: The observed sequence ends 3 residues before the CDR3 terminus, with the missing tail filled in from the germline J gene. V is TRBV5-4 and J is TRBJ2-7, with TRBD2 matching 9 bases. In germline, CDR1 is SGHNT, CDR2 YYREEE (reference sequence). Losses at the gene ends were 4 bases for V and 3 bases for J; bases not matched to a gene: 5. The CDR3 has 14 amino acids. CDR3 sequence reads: CASSPAGGIYEQYF. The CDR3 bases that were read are TGTGCCAGCAGCCCGGCGGGGGGGATCTACGAG.

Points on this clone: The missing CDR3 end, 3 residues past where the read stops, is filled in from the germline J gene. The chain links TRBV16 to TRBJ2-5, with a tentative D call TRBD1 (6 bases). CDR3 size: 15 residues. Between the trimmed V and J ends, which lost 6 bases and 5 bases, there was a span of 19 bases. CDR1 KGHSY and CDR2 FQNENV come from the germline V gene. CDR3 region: CASSPGTNRGETQYF. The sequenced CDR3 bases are TGTGCCAGCAGTCCAGGGACAAACAGAGGGGAGACC. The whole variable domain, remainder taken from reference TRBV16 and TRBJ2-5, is GEEVAQTPKHLVRGEGQKAKLYCAPIKGHSYVFWYQQVLKNEFKFLISFQNENVFDETGMPKERFSAKCLPNSPCSLEIQATKLEDSAVYFCASSPGTNRGETQYFGPGTRLLVL.

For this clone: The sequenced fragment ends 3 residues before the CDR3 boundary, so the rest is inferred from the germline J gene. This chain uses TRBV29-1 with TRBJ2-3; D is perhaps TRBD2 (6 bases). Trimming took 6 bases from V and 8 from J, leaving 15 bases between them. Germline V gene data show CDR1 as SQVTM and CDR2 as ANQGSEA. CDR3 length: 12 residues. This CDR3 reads CSVPGPRGTQYF. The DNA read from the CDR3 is TGCAGCGTCCCGGGACCGCGGGGTACG.

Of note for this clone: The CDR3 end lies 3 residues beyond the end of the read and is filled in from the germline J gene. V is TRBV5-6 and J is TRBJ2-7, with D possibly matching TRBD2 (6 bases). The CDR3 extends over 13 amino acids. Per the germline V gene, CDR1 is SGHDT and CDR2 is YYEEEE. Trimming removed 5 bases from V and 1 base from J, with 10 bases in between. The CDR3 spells CASRSLASYEQYF. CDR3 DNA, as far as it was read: TGTGCCAGCAGATCTCTAGCGTCCTACGAG.

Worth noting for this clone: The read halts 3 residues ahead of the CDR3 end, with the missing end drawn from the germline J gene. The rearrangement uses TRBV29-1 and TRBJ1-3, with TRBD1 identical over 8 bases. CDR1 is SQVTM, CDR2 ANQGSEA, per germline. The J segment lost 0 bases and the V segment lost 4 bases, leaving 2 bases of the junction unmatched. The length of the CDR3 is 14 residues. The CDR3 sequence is CSVAGGISGNTIYF. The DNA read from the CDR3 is TGCAGCGTTGCAGGGGGCATCTCTGGAAACACC.

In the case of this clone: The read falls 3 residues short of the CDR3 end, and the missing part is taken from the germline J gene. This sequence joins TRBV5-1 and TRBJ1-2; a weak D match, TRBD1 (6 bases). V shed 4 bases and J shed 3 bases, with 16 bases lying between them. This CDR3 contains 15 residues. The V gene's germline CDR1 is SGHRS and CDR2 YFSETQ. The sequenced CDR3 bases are TGCGCCAGCAGCCCAGGGCCGGGACACGACTATGGC. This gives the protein CASSPGPGHDYG. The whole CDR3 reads CASSPGPGHDYGYTF.

The DNA read from the CDR3 is TGCGCCAGCAGCTTGAAAACGACTAGCCCCGAG. It is translated as CASSLKTTSPE. The CDR3, in full, reads CASSLKTTSPEQYF. The chain couples TRBV5-1 to TRBJ2-7; 7 nucleotides match TRBD2. The read falls 3 residues short of the CDR3 end, and the missing part is taken from the germline J gene. The CDR3 has 14 residues. Looked up from germline, CDR1 is SGHRS and CDR2 is YFSETQ. After removal of 1 base from V and 6 bases from J, the junction contained 7 bases not matched to a gene.

The chain's CDR3 is CASSISIYQPQHF. Partial CDR3 DNA: TGTGCCAGTAGTATCAGTATCTATCAGCCC. J is TRBJ1-5 and V is TRBV19; D ambiguous. Read data end 3 residues before the CDR3 end; the end is taken from the germline J gene. CDR1 LNHDA and CDR2 SQIVND come from the germline V gene (reference sequence). V was pared by 3 bases and J by 5 bases, with 8 bases between. The CDR3 consists of 13 residues.

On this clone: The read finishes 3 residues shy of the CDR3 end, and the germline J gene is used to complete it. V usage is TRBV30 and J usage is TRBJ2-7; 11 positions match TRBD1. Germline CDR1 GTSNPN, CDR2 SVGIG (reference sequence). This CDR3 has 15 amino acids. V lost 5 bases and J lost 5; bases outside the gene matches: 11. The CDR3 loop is CAWGFPGTGGDEQYF. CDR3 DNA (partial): TGTGCCTGGGGTTTCCCCGGGACAGGGGGAGACGAG.

The CDR3 bases that were read are TGTGCCAGCAGCTCCCGGGGAGCGATCAACAATGAG. Translating gives CASSSRGAINNE. The complete CDR3 sequence is CASSSRGAINNEQFF. The V and J genes are TRBV5-4 and TRBJ2-1; possible D gene TRBD2, 5 bases. The read finishes 3 residues shy of the CDR3 end, and the germline J gene is used to complete it. The germline V gene has CDR1 SGHNT and CDR2 YYREEE (reference sequence). V was cut by 3 bases and J by 5 bases, with 15 bases left in between. CDR3 length: 15 amino acids.

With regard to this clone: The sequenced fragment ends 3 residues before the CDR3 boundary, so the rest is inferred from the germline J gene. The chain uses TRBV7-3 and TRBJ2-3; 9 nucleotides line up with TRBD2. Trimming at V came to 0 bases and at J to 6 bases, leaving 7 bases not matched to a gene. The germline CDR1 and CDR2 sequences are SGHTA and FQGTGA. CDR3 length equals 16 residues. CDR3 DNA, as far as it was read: TGTGCCAGCAGCTTAACGGGGGCTAGCGGGATGGATACG. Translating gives CASSLTGASGMDT. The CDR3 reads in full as CASSLTGASGMDTQYF.

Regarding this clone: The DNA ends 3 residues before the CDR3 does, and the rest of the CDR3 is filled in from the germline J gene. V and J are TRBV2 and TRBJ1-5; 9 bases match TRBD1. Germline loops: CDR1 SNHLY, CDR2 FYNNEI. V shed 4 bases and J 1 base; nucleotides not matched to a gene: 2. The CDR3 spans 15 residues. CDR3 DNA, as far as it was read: TGTGCCAGCAGTGGAGGGACAGGGAGCAATCAGCCC. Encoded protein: CASSGGTGSNQP. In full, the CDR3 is CASSGGTGSNQPQHF.